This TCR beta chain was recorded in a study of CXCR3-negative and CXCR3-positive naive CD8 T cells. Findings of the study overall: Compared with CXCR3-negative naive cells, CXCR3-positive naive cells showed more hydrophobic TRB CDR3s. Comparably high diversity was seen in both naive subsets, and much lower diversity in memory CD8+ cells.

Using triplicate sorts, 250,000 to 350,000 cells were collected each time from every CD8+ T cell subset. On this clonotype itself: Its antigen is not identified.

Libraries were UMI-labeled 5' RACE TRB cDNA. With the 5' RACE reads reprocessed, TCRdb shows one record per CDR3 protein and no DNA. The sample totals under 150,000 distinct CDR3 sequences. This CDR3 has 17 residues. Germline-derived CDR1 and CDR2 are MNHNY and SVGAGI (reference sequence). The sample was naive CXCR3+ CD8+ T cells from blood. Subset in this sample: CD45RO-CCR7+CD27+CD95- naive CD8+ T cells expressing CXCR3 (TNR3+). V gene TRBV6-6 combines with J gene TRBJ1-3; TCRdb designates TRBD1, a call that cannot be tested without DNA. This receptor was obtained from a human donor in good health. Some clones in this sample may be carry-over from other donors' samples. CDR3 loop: CASSYKGTGNSGNTIYF.